These T cell receptor beta chains were read from a single sample in a study of cytomegalovirus exposure and HLA in healthy donors. Generated by immunoSEQ multiplex PCR, the TCRdb table keeps only in-frame clones and is missing some. The sample lists 130,000 to 150,000 clones, roughly 84% seen once, with over 2% in the top ten. The sequencing input was PBMCs. These receptors all stem from a boy younger than 10 in good health and CMV-seronegative. Each CDR3 is given with its conserved first and last residue. Each record gives: D gene, V gene, J gene, CDR3 DNA, CDR3 protein. A D gene is named only where the DNA matches it firmly.

D gene: NA
V gene: TRBV9
J gene: TRBJ2-5
CDR3 DNA: TGTGCCAGCAGCGTAGCTGAAAGGGGTATAGGGGAGACCCAGTACTTC
CDR3 protein: CASSVAERGIGETQYF

D gene: NA
V gene: TRBV6-1
J gene: TRBJ1-1
CDR3 DNA: TGTGCCAGCAGTCCTCCTGGGCCCATGGCTGAAGCTTTCTTT
CDR3 protein: CASSPPGPMAEAFF

D gene: NA
V gene: TRBV4-1
J gene: TRBJ1-2
CDR3 DNA: TGCGCCAGCAGCCAAGGAGGAGGTGGCTACACCTTC
CDR3 protein: CASSQGGGGYTF

D gene: TRBD1
V gene: TRBV5-1
J gene: TRBJ1-6
CDR3 DNA: TGCGCCAGCGGCACCGGGACAGATTCACCCCTCCACTTT
CDR3 protein: CASGTGTDSPLHF

D gene: TRBD2
V gene: TRBV5-1
J gene: TRBJ2-5
CDR3 DNA: TGCGCCAGCAGCCCGGGACTAGCGGGAGGTTTACAAGAGACCCAGTACTTC
CDR3 protein: CASSPGLAGGLQETQYF

D gene: TRBD1
V gene: TRBV28
J gene: TRBJ1-5
CDR3 DNA: TGTGCCAGCAGTTACGCCTCCAGGGGGCGCAATCAGCCCCAGCATTTT
CDR3 protein: CASSYASRGRNQPQHF

D gene: NA
V gene: TRBV5-1
J gene: TRBJ1-3
CDR3 DNA: TGCGCCAGCAGCCAGGGGCGAAACACCATATATTTT
CDR3 protein: CASSQGRNTIYF

D gene: NA
V gene: TRBV2
J gene: TRBJ1-3
CDR3 DNA: TGTGCCAGCCGCGACAGGTCGGACCTCGGGGACACCATATATTTT
CDR3 protein: CASRDRSDLGDTIYF

D gene: NA
V gene: TRBV2
J gene: TRBJ2-1
CDR3 DNA: TGTGCCAGCAGTGAACGTGTACTCCCCTGGGCCAATGAGCAGTTCTTC
CDR3 protein: CASSERVLPWANEQFF

D gene: TRBD2
V gene: TRBV11-1
J gene: TRBJ2-2
CDR3 DNA: TGTGCCAGCAGCTTAGTATGGCCTAGCGGGAGGGCGAACACCGGGGAGCTGTTTTTT
CDR3 protein: CASSLVWPSGRANTGELFF

D gene: NA
V gene: TRBV6-1
J gene: TRBJ2-7
CDR3 DNA: TGTGCCAGCACCGATCGCGGGGCCATCTACGAGCAGTACTTC
CDR3 protein: CASTDRGAIYEQYF

D gene: NA
V gene: TRBV11-2
J gene: TRBJ2-7
CDR3 DNA: TGTGCCAGCAGCTTAAATTCTTGGGGCAGTAGCTCCTACGAGCAGTACTTC
CDR3 protein: CASSLNSWGSSSYEQYF

D gene: NA
V gene: TRBV6-6
J gene: TRBJ1-5
CDR3 DNA: TGTGCCAGCAGTTTGCAGGGGCTGAATCAGCCCCAGCATTTT
CDR3 protein: CASSLQGLNQPQHF

D gene: TRBD1
V gene: TRBV5-1
J gene: TRBJ2-7
CDR3 DNA: TGCGCCAGCAGCTCATCCCGACAGGGGATCTACGAGCAGTACTTC
CDR3 protein: CASSSSRQGIYEQYF